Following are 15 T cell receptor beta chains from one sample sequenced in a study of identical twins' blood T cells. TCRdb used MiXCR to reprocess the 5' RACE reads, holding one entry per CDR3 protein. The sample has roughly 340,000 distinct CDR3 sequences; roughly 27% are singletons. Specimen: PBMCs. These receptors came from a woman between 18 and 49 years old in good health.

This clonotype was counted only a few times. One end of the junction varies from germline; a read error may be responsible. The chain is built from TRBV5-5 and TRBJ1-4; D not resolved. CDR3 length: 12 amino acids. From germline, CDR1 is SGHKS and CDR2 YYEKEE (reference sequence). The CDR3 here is CASSLDLGRQIF. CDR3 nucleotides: TGTGCCAGCAGCTTGGATCTCGGCCGACAAATATTT.

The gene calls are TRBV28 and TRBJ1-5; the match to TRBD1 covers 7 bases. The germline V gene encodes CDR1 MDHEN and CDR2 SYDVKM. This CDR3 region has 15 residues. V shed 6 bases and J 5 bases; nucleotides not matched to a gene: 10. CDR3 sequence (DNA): TGTGCCAGCAGCCGAAACCCGACAGGGCATCAGCCCCAGCATTTT. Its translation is CASSRNPTGHQPQHF.

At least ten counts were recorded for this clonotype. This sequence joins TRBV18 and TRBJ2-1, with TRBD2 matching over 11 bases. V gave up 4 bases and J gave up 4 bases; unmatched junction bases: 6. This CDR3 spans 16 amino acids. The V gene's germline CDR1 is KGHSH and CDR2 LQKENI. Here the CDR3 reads CASSLTSGSGYNEQFF. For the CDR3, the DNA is TGTGCCAGCTCACTCACTAGCGGGAGTGGGTACAATGAGCAGTTCTTC.

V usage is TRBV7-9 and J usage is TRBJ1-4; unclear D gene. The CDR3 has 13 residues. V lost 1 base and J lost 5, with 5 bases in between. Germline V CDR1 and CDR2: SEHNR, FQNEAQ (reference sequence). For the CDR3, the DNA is TGTGCCAGCAGCTTAGTTCCGAATGAAAAACTGTTTTTT. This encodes CASSLVPNEKLFF.

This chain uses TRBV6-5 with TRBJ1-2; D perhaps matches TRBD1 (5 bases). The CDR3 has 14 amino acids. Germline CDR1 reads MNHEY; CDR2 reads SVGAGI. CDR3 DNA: TGTGCTAGCTCGCTACGGGGGTACGGCTATGGCTACACCTTC. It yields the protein CASSLRGYGYGYTF.

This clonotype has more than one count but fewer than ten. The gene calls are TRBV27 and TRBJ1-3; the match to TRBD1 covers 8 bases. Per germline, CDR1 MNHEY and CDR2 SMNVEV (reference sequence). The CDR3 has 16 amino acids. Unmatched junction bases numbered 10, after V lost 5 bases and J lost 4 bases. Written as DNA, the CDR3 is TGTGCCAGCAGTAAAAACCCAGGGGGCGCAGGAAACACCATATATTTT. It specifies CASSKNPGGAGNTIYF.

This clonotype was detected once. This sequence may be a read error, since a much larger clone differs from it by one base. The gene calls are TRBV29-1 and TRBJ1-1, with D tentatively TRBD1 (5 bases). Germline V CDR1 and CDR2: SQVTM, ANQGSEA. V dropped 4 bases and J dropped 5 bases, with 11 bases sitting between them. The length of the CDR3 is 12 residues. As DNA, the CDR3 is TGCAGCGTTGGGGGGGATCGTACTGAAGCTTTCTTT. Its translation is CSVGGDRTEAFF.

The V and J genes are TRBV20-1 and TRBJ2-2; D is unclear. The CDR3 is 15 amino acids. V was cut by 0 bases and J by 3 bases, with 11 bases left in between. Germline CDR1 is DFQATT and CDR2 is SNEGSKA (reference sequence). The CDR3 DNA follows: TGCAGTGCTAGAGATACCAGCGTAGACACCGGGGAGCTGTTTTTT. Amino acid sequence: CSARDTSVDTGELFF.

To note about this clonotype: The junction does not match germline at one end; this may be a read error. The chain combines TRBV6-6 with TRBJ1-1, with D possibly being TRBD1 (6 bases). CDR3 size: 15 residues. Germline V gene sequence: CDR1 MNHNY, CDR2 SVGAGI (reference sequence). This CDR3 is CASSDKGQGNTKAFF. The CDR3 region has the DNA TGTGCCAGCAGTGATAAGGGGCAGGGGAACACTAAAGCTTTCTTT.

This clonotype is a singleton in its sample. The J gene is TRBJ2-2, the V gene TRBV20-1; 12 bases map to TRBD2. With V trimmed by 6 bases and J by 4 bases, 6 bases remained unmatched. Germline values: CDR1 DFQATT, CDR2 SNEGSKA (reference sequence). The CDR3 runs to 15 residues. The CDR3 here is CSARTSGIGTGELFF. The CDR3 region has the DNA TGCAGTGCCCGGACTAGCGGGATCGGCACCGGGGAGCTGTTTTTT.

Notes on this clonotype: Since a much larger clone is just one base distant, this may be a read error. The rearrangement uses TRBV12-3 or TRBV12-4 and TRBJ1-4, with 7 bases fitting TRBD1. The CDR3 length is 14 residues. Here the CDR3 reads CASKRGQTNEKPFF. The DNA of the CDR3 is TGTGCCAGCAAAAGGGGACAGACTAATGAAAAACCGTTTTTT.

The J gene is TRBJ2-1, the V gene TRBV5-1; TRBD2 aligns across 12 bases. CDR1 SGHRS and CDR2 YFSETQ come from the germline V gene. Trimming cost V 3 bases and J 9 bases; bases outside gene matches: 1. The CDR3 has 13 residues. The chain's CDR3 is CASSWTSGAEQFF. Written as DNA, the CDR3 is TGCGCCAGCAGCTGGACTAGCGGGGCTGAGCAGTTCTTC.

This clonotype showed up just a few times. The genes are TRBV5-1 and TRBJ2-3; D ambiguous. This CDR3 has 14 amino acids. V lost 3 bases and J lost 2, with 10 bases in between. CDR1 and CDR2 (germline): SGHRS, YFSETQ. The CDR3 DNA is TGCGCCAGCAGCTCTCTCCTGCTCACAGATACGCAGTATTTT. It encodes CASSSLLLTDTQYF.

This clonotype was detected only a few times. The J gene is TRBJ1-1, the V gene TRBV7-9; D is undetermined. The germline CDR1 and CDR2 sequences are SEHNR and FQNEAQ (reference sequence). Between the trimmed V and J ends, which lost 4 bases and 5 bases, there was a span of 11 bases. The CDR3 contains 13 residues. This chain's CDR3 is CASSYGSQTEAFF. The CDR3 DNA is TGTGCCAGCAGCTACGGAAGTCAAACTGAAGCTTTCTTT.

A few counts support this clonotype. In DNA form, the CDR3 reads TGTGCCAGCAGTTCGGACAGGGGGTCGCAAGAGCAGTACTTC. This codes for CASSSDRGSQEQYF. This rearrangement joins TRBV28 to TRBJ2-7, with 10 bases matching TRBD1. The germline V gene encodes CDR1 MDHEN and CDR2 SYDVKM. The CDR3 is 14 amino acids. Germline trimming cut 4 bases from V and 7 bases from J; bases unmatched to any gene: 7.